The T cell receptor (beta chain) under discussion was sequenced for a study of a mutant IDH1 vaccine in newly diagnosed glioma. Study-wide background: Vaccine administration was initiated 4-6 weeks following radiotherapy alone, or with temozolomide cycles. In the visit schedule, V12 fell in week 35, while V13 fell in week 47.

Worth noting for this clone: Its antigen is undetermined.

Trimming pared 2 bases from V and 7 bases from J, leaving 9 bases between. Germline loops: CDR1 SEHNR, CDR2 FQNEAQ (reference sequence). CDR3 length: 13 amino acids. The time point: week 47, end of study. Vaccinated patients received 300 ug of mutant IDH1 20-mer peptide per dose, with topical imiquimod. Libraries were prepared by immunoSEQ multiplex PCR; TCRdb keeps only in-frame clonotypes and omits some of them. The data show fewer than 55,000 clones, 65% seen once. General study points: Detectable vaccine-induced immune responses arose in roughly 93% of patients. Apparently unrelated to pseudoprogression were changes in the top peripheral T cell clonotypes.

Specimen: peripheral blood mononuclear cells (PBMCs), collected from a glioma patient whose treatment included an IDH1 peptide vaccine. This receptor was obtained from a man in his forties or fifties with glioma. Some clones in this sample may be carry-over from other donors' samples. V and J are TRBV7-9 and TRBJ1-5; D is unresolved. DNA for the CDR3: TGTGCCAGCAGCTTAACCGGGCCCCAGCCCCAGCATTTT. The encoded protein is CASSLTGPQPQHF.